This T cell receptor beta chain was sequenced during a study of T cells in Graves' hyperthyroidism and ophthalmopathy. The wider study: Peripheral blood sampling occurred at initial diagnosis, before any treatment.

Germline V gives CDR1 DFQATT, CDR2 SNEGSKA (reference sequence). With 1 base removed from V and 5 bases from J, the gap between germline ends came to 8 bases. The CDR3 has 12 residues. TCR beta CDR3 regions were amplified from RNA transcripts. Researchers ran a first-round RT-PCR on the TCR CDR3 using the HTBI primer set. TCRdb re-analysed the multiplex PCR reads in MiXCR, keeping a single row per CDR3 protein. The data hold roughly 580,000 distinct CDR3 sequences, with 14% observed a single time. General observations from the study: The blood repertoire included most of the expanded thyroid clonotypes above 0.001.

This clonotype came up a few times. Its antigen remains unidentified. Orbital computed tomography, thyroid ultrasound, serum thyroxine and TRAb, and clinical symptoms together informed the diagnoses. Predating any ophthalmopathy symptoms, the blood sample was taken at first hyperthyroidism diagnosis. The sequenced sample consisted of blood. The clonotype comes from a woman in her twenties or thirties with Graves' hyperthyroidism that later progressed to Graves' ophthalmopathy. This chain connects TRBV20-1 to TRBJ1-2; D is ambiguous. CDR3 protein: CSARVPDYGYTF. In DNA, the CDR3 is TGCAGTGCTAGAGTCCCGGATTATGGCTACACCTTC.